The rows below give T cell receptor beta chains drawn from one sample of a study of blood T cells in healthy people across ages. One entry per CDR3 protein results from TCRdb running MiXCR on the 5' RACE reads. The sample records some 760,000 distinct CDR3 sequences, approximately 25% being singletons. The data were also submitted as part of a second study, on T cells of mothers and their children.

The sample comprised blood. The receptors were gathered from a boy aged 5-17 years in good health. Both conserved end residues are part of each CDR3. A D gene is named only where the DNA matches it firmly. Size is omitted from some rows. Given values are once, few, many or a class for expanded clones.

j_call,v_call,clone_size,d_call,cdr3_aa,cdr3_nt
TRBJ2-2,TRBV12-3/TRBV12-4,.,.,CASSFQGHTGELFF,TGTGCCAGCAGTTTTCAGGGGCACACCGGGGAGCTGTTTTTT
TRBJ2-7,TRBV5-1,.,TRBD2,CASSGLAGQSYEQYF,TGCGCCAGCAGCGGACTAGCGGGACAGTCCTACGAGCAGTACTTC
TRBJ2-5,TRBV7-2,.,TRBD2,CASSSLAGGHETQYF,TGTGCCAGCAGCTCACTAGCGGGAGGGCATGAGACCCAGTACTTC
TRBJ2-6,TRBV12-3/TRBV12-4,.,.,CASGAPGANVLTF,TGTGCCAGCGGGGCTCCTGGGGCCAACGTCCTGACTTTC
TRBJ2-5,TRBV5-1,few,.,CASSSGPTQETQYF,TGCGCCAGCAGCTCGGGACCGACCCAAGAGACCCAGTACTTC
TRBJ2-5,TRBV28,.,.,CASSSGGAAHETQYF,TGTGCCAGCAGTTCCGGTGGGGCAGCACACGAGACCCAGTACTTC
TRBJ1-6,TRBV4-1,few,TRBD1,CASRGTAASPLHF,TGCGCCAGCAGGGGGACAGCCGCCTCACCCCTCCACTTT
TRBJ2-1,TRBV5-4,few,.,CASSPGPAEYNEQFF,TGTGCCAGCAGCCCTGGCCCAGCGGAATACAATGAGCAGTTCTTC
TRBJ2-7,TRBV28,.,.,CASSPEGRGSYEQYF,TGTGCCAGCAGTCCCGAAGGCAGGGGATCCTACGAGCAGTACTTC
TRBJ1-1,TRBV7-2,few,.,CASTLFARKEGAFF,TGTGCCAGCACCTTATTCGCTCGGAAGGAAGGGGCTTTCTTT
TRBJ1-1,TRBV5-1,once,.,CASSLMWREVNTEAFF,TGCGCCAGCAGCTTGATGTGGAGGGAGGTGAACACTGAAGCTTTCTTT
TRBJ2-1,TRBV4-3,.,.,CASSQSGGIYNEQFF,TGCGCCAGCAGCCAATCCGGGGGCATATACAATGAGCAGTTCTTC
TRBJ2-1,TRBV6-1,.,.,CASSEAGLGYNEQFF,TGTGCCAGCAGTGAAGCGGGACTGGGCTACAATGAGCAGTTCTTC
TRBJ1-2,TRBV15,few,.,CATSRETVLYGYTF,TGTGCCACCAGCAGAGAGACAGTCCTCTATGGCTACACCTTC
TRBJ1-1,TRBV18,.,.,CASSPGHRGTEAFF,TGTGCCAGCTCACCGGGACATAGGGGTACTGAAGCTTTCTTT
TRBJ1-4,TRBV2,few,TRBD1,CASTRTGPEKLFF,TGTGCCAGCACTCGGACAGGACCCGAAAAACTGTTTTTT
TRBJ1-4,TRBV6-1,.,.,CASRWDGRGPNEKLFF,TGTGCCAGCAGATGGGACGGACGGGGTCCTAATGAAAAACTGTTTTTT
TRBJ2-1,TRBV29-1,few,.,CSVDGAVNYNEQFF,TGCAGCGTTGACGGGGCGGTGAACTACAATGAGCAGTTCTTC
TRBJ2-4,TRBV6-2/TRBV6-3,.,TRBD2,CASSYIGGSDLGIQYF,TGTGCCAGCAGTTACATCGGGGGGTCGGACCTTGGCATTCAGTACTTC
TRBJ2-5,TRBV20-1,.,TRBD1,CSASGTGVRKYWEQYF,TGCAGTGCCAGCGGGACAGGGGTCCGAAAATACTGGGAGCAGTACTTC
TRBJ2-1,TRBV11-2,.,TRBD2,CASGRLAGVYNEQFF,TGTGCCAGCGGCCGACTAGCGGGGGTCTACAATGAGCAGTTCTTC
TRBJ2-5,TRBV5-6,few,TRBD1,CASSLAAGTGNQETQYF,TGTGCCAGCAGCTTGGCGGCCGGGACAGGGAATCAAGAGACCCAGTACTTC
TRBJ2-7,TRBV29-1,.,.,CSVEWAEVSSYEQYF,TGCAGCGTTGAATGGGCCGAGGTCAGCTCCTACGAGCAGTACTTC
TRBJ1-5,TRBV20-1,few,.,CSAPPGVRNQPQHF,TGCAGTGCTCCCCCAGGGGTCCGCAATCAGCCCCAGCATTTT
TRBJ2-7,TRBV28,.,TRBD2,CASSFQLRGNYEQYF,TGTGCCAGCAGTTTCCAATTGCGGGGGAACTACGAGCAGTACTTC
TRBJ2-7,TRBV6-2/TRBV6-3,.,TRBD1,CASRPSGQGGEQYF,TGTGCCAGCAGACCAAGCGGACAGGGGGGCGAGCAGTACTTC
TRBJ2-7,TRBV5-1,few,.,CASSGGDTDSYEQYF,TGCGCCAGCAGCGGGGGGGACACGGACTCCTACGAGCAGTACTTC
TRBJ2-3,TRBV6-6,.,.,CASRGWGDTDTQYF,TGTGCCAGCAGAGGTTGGGGGGACACAGATACGCAGTATTTT
TRBJ1-4,TRBV20-1,.,.,CSARKQPGPEKLFF,TGCAGTGCGCGAAAACAACCTGGACCTGAAAAACTGTTTTTT
TRBJ2-2,TRBV12-3/TRBV12-4,few,.,CASRIRAQGSGELFF,TGTGCCAGCAGAATTCGCGCACAGGGTTCCGGGGAGCTGTTTTTT
TRBJ2-7,TRBV6-5,.,.,CASSKGGLEQYF,TGTGCCAGCAGCAAGGGGGGCCTCGAGCAGTACTTC
TRBJ2-7,TRBV12-1,few,.,CASSFENPPRDEQYF,TGTGCCAGCAGCTTTGAAAACCCACCCCGGGACGAGCAGTACTTC
TRBJ2-1,TRBV20-1,.,.,CSARDLGAVLNEQFF,TGCAGTGCTAGAGATCTAGGGGCGGTCTTAAATGAGCAGTTCTTC
TRBJ2-4,TRBV7-9,few,.,CASSTSSRGENIQYF,TGTGCCAGCAGCACTTCGTCCAGGGGGGAAAACATTCAGTACTTC
TRBJ1-2,TRBV28,.,.,CATTTAPGNYGHTF,TGTGCCACTACGACAGCCCCGGGTAACTATGGCCACACCTTC
TRBJ2-7,TRBV7-9,.,.,CASSAAEYEQYF,TGTGCCAGCAGCGCCGCAGAGTACGAGCAGTACTTC
TRBJ1-5,TRBV6-2/TRBV6-3,few,.,CASSHDWGNQPQHF,TGTGCCAGCAGTCATGACTGGGGAAATCAGCCCCAGCATTTT
TRBJ2-7,TRBV12-3/TRBV12-4,few,.,CASSFMKAYEQYF,TGTGCCAGCAGTTTTATGAAGGCCTACGAGCAGTACTTC
TRBJ2-1,TRBV29-1,.,.,CSVETGKASVNEQFF,TGCAGCGTTGAAACAGGGAAGGCTTCGGTTAATGAGCAGTTCTTC
TRBJ2-1,TRBV7-9,.,.,CASSLRTGYNEQFF,TGTGCCAGCAGCCTCCGGACGGGCTACAATGAGCAGTTCTTC
TRBJ2-3,TRBV28,.,TRBD2,CASSFLAGGGDTQYF,TGTGCCAGCAGTTTTTTAGCGGGAGGAGGAGATACGCAGTATTTT
TRBJ1-4,TRBV15,few,.,CATSREGDEKLFF,TGTGCCACCAGCAGAGAAGGGGATGAAAAACTGTTTTTT
TRBJ2-3,TRBV28,.,.,CASSLLSSRLQNTDTQYF,TGTGCCAGCAGTTTATTATCGTCACGGCTACAGAACACAGATACGCAGTATTTT
TRBJ1-1,TRBV5-1,few,TRBD1,CASRQGPGAEAFF,TGCGCCAGTAGACAGGGACCGGGCGCTGAAGCTTTCTTT
TRBJ1-4,TRBV7-2,.,.,CASTLSLATNEKLFF,TGTGCCAGCACCCTATCACTGGCAACTAATGAAAAACTGTTTTTT
TRBJ2-6,TRBV3-1,few,.,CASSQDSGPGSGANVLTF,TGTGCCAGCAGCCAAGATTCGGGGCCAGGGAGTGGGGCCAACGTCCTGACTTTC
TRBJ1-4,TRBV4-3,.,.,CAASPGIGEKLFF,TGCGCCGCGAGTCCTGGGATTGGTGAAAAACTGTTTTTT
TRBJ2-5,TRBV4-3,once,.,CASSQGQGKAGETQYF,TGCGCCAGCAGCCAAGGACAGGGCAAGGCGGGGGAGACCCAGTACTTC
TRBJ2-7,TRBV28,few,TRBD2,CASSLELAGVNGEQYF,TGTGCCAGCAGTTTGGAGCTAGCGGGAGTTAACGGCGAGCAGTACTTC
TRBJ2-3,TRBV21-1,few,.,CASSSQRGTDTQYF,TGTGCCAGCAGCAGTCAGAGGGGCACAGATACGCAGTATTTT
TRBJ2-7,TRBV7-2,few,TRBD2,CASRQTSGAAYEQYF,TGTGCCAGCAGGCAGACTAGCGGGGCAGCCTACGAGCAGTACTTC
TRBJ2-5,TRBV9,.,.,CASSASQETQYF,TGTGCCAGCAGCGCTAGCCAAGAGACCCAGTACTTC